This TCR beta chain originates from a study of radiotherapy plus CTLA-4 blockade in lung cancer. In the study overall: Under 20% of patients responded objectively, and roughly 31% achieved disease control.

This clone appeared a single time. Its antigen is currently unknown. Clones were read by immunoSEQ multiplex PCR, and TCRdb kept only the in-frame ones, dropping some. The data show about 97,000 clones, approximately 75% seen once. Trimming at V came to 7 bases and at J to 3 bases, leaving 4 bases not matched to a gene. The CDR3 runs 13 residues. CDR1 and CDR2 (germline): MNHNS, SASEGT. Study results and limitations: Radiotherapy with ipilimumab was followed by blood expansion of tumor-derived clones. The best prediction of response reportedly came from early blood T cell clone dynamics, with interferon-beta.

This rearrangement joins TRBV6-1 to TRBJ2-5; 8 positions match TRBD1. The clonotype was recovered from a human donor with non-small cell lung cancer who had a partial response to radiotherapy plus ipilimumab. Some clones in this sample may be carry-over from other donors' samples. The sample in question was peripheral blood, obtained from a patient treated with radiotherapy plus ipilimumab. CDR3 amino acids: CASTGTGKETQYF. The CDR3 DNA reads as TGTGCCAGCACCGGGACAGGCAAAGAGACCCAGTACTTC.